In its sample, the clone carrying this TCR beta chain ranks as large (0.1 to 1%). Its antigen is unidentified. Recipients were bled about 28 days pretransplant and at posttransplant days 30, 100, 180. This entry is derived from a study of T cell clonotyping in hematopoietic cell transplantation. Notes on the study in general: Recipient TCR diversity dropped after transplant; expanded clonotypes rose from day 30 to 180. CD4 and CD8 repertoire contributions could not be separated without sorting.

The CDR3 is 15 amino acids. CDR1 and CDR2 from the germline V gene are SGHVS and FQNEAQ. The germline V and J ends were trimmed by 0 bases and 7 bases, with 13 bases remaining between them. TCRdb keeps only in-frame clones here, not all; method: immunoSEQ multiplex PCR. The sample has some 29,000 clones, roughly 92% seen once; the top ten hold roughly 10%. The sequences come from PBMCs, collected 100 days after allogeneic stem cell transplant. The gene calls are TRBV7-8 and TRBJ2-1; D possibly uses TRBD1 or TRBD2 (5 bases each). The sequence derives from a female patient aged 50-65 years who had an allogeneic stem cell transplant from a related donor, so the T cells may come from the graft donor. Some clones in this sample may be carry-over from other donors' samples. CDR3 nucleotides: TGTGCCAGCAGCTTAGCGACGGGGCTAGGAAATGAGCAGTTCTTC. Protein sequence: CASSLATGLGNEQFF.